This paragraph covers one TCR beta chain sequence. The target antigen is unknown. The junction departs from germline at one end; a sequencing error may be responsible. This sample is drawn from a study of blood T cells in healthy people across ages. A second PCR of 7 to 11 cycles used a sample-barcoded 5' primer and a J-beta primer mix. Every individual sample yielded 2.5 million or more paired-end reads (each containing CDR3). TCRdb recomputed calls from the 5' RACE reads with MiXCR, one row per CDR3 protein. The table has about 1.4 million distinct CDR3 sequences, 59% seen once. Broader study findings: For the donors, CMV status was unknown and possibly confounded expanded clonotype changes.

Caucasian, healthy and from Russia, the donors were aged between about 6 and 90. Germline loops: CDR1 LGHNA, CDR2 YSLEER. The CDR3 is 14 residues long. The rearrangement links TRBV4-3 to TRBJ2-7; D unclear. The sequencing input was blood. The clonotype comes from a man aged 18 to 30 in good health. The CDR3 sequence is CACSQDSISYEQYF. The CDR3 coding sequence is TGCGCCTGCAGCCAAGATTCCATCTCCTACGAGCAGTACTTC.